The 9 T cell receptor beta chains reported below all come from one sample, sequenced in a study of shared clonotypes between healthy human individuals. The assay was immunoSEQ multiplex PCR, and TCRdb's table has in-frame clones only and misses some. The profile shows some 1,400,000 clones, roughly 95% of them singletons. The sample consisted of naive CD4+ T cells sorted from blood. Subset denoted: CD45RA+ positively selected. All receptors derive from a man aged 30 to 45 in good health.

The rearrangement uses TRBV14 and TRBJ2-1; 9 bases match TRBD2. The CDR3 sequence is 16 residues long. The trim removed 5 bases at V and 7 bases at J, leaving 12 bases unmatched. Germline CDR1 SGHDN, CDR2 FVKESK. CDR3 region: CASSIQGGLALNEQFF. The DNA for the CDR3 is TGTGCCAGCAGCATTCAAGGGGGACTAGCCTTAAATGAGCAGTTCTTC.

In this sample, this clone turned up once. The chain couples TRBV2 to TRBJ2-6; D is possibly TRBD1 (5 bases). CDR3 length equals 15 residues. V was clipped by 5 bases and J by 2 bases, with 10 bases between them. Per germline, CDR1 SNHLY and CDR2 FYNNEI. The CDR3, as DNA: TGTGCCAGCAGTCCGCAGGGAACTGGGGCCAACGTCCTGACTTTC. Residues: CASSPQGTGANVLTF.

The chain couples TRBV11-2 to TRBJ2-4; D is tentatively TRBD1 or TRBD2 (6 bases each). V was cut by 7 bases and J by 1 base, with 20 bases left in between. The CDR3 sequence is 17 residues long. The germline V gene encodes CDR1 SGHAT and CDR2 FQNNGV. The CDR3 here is CASTQRVGAGAKNIQYF. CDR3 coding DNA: TGTGCCAGCACCCAAAGGGTGGGGGCGGGGGCCAAAAACATTCAGTACTTC.

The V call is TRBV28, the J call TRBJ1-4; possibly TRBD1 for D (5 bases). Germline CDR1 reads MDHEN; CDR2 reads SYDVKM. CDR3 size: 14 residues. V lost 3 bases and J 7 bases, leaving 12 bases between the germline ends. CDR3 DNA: TGTGCCAGCAGTTTCTTGGGGCTGGGTGAAAAACTGTTTTTT. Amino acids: CASSFLGLGEKLFF. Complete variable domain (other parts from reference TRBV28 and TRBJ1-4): DVKVTQSSRYLVKRTGEKVFLECVQDMDHENMFWYRQDPGLGLRLIYFSYDVKMKEKGDIPEGYSVSREKKERFSLILESASTNQTSMYLCASSFLGLGEKLFFGSGTQLSVL.

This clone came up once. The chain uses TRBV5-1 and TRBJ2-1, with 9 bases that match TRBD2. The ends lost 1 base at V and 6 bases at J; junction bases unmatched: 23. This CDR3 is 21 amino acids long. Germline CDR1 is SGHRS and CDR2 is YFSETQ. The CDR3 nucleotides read TGCGCCAGCAGCTTGCCACCCGGGACTAGCATTTCCCCGGCTTTGGGCAATGAGCAGTTCTTC. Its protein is CASSLPPGTSISPALGNEQFF. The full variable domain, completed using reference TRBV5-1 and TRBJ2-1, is KAGVTQTPRYLIKTRGQQVTLSCSPISGHRSVSWYQQTPGQGLQFLFEYFSETQRNKGNFPGRFSGRQFSNSRSEMNVSTLELGDSALYLCASSLPPGTSISPALGNEQFFGPGTRLTVL.

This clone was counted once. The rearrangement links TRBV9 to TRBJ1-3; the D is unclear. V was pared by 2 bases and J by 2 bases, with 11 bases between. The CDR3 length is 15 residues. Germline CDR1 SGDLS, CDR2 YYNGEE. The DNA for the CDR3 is TGTGCCAGCAGCGTGGCGGGAACCGCTGGAAACACCATATATTTT. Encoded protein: CASSVAGTAGNTIYF.

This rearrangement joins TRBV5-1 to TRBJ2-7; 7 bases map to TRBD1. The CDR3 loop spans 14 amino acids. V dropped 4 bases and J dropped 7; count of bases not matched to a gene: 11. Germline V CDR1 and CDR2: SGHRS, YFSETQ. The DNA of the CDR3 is TGCGCCAGCAGCACGCCGACAGGGCGCCCTGAGCAGTACTTC. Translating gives CASSTPTGRPEQYF.

In DNA, the CDR3 is TGTGCCAGCAGCTGGGACAGCCTGGGGGAGACCCAGTACTTC. It codes for CASSWDSLGETQYF. The V and J genes are TRBV28 and TRBJ2-5, with 7 positions matching TRBD1. Germline CDR1 reads MDHEN; CDR2 reads SYDVKM. The trim removed 6 bases at V and 5 bases at J, leaving 9 bases unmatched. The CDR3 consists of 14 residues.

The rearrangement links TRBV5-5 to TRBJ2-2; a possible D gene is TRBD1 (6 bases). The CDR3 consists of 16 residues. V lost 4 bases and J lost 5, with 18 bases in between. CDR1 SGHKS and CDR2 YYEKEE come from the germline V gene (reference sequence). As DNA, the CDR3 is TGTGCCAGCAGCCGGACATCGACAGGAAGGACCGGGGAGCTGTTTTTT. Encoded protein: CASSRTSTGRTGELFF.